These T cell receptor beta chains were read from a single sample in a study of shared clonotypes between healthy human individuals. Data came from immunoSEQ multiplex PCR; TCRdb stores just in-frame clones and leaves some out. This sample has approximately 2.1 million clones, with 80% to 95% found just once. Sequenced: naive CD4+ T cells from PBMCs. All receptors come from a man younger than 35 in good health. Some clones in this sample may be carry-over from other donors' samples. CDR3s include the opening cysteine and the closing phenylalanine or tryptophan.

J,V,CDR3
TRBJ1-1,TRBV28,CASSLRAEAFF
TRBJ2-5,TRBV9,CATSGGAGDQETQYF
TRBJ2-1,TRBV10-3,CAIRRDTREVTEQFF
TRBJ2-7,TRBV7-2,CASSSGTGGTEQYF
TRBJ1-2,TRBV6-6,CASRRTPNYGYTF
TRBJ2-7,TRBV6-5,CASSRPGQDYEQYF
TRBJ1-2,TRBV2,CASLPQGFYGYTF
TRBJ1-4,TRBV5-1,CASSYGGNEKLFF
TRBJ1-2,TRBV7-2,CASSQRQEINYGYTF
TRBJ2-5,TRBV5-1,CASSLTGRSRGGTQYF
TRBJ2-2,TRBV7-2,CASSRRTSGGGRLTGELFF
TRBJ2-1,TRBV6-1,CASSEGGGRNEQFF
TRBJ2-4,TRBV19,CASSEDRGRDIQYF
TRBJ2-6,TRBV5-5,CASSTGDSGANVLTF
TRBJ2-3,TRBV9,CASSETSLSTDTQYF
TRBJ2-5,TRBV19,CASSMGAGTQETQYF
TRBJ2-7,TRBV4-1,CASSQGGGKGRNYEQYF
TRBJ2-3,TRBV7-9,CASSSLARDSTDTQYF
TRBJ2-7,TRBV4-2,CASSQEYIAPYEQYF
TRBJ1-1,TRBV29-1,CSAGQGLGVLGLNTEAFF
TRBJ1-5,TRBV2,CASSDWGYQPQHF
TRBJ1-5,TRBV7-9,CASSRDGSSPQHF
TRBJ2-2,TRBV6-1,CASSIQGALGGELFF
TRBJ1-2,TRBV7-9,CASQGDGGANYGYTF
TRBJ1-2,TRBV28,CASSPVGFSYGYTF
TRBJ2-2,TRBV5-1,CASRGTGPTNTGELFF
TRBJ1-1,TRBV30,CAWSAKGGDTEAFF
TRBJ2-2,TRBV28,CASSLGGLDTGELFF
TRBJ1-4,TRBV5-5,CASSLQPTATNEKLFF
TRBJ2-7,TRBV7-3,CASSPGSGKSYEQYF
TRBJ2-7,TRBV4-2,CASSQDLAGGPYEQYF
TRBJ1-1,TRBV15,CATSRDRNTEAFF
TRBJ2-1,TRBV5-1,CASRGSAGTTYNEQFF